This TCR beta chain was recovered during a study of cytomegalovirus exposure and HLA in healthy donors. V was clipped by 7 bases and J by 1 base, with 16 bases between them. The germline V gene encodes CDR1 MNHEY and CDR2 SVGAGI. The CDR3 is 15 amino acids. The PCR was carried out with 60 Vbeta primers and 13 Jbeta primers. Profiled with immunoSEQ multiplex PCR; TCRdb holds only in-frame clones, not every one. This listing includes approximately 79,000 clones. The clonotype comes from a man aged 35 to 55 in good health and CMV-seronegative. Input material: PBMCs. The rearrangement joins TRBV6-5 to TRBJ2-5; D possibly corresponds to TRBD1 (6 bases). The DNA of the CDR3 is TGTGCCAGCACTTCGTGGGGGACACGCCAAGAGACCCAGTACTTC. Translating gives CASTSWGTRQETQYF.